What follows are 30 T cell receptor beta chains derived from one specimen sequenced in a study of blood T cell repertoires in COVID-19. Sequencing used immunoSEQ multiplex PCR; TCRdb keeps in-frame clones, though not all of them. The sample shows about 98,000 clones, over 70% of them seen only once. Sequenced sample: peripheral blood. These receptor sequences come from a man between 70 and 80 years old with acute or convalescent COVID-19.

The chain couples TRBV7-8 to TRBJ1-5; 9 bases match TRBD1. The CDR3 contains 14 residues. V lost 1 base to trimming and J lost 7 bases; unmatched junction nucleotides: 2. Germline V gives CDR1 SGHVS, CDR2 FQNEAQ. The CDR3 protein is CASSLDRGQQPQHF. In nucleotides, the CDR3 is TGTGCCAGCAGCTTAGACAGGGGGCAGCAGCCCCAGCATTTT.

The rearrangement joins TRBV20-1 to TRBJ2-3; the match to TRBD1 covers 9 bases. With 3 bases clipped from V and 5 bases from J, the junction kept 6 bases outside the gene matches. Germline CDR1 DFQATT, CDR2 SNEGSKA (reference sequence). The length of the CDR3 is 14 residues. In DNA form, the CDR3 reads TGCAGTGCTAGTGTGGGACAGGGTAAAGATACGCAGTATTTT. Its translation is CSASVGQGKDTQYF.

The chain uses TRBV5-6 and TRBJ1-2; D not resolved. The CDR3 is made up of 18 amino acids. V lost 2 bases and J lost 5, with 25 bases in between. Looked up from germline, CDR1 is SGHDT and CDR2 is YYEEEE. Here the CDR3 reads CASSLEARWQPRDYGYTF. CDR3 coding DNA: TGTGCCAGCAGCTTAGAGGCGCGGTGGCAGCCTCGAGATTATGGCTACACCTTC.

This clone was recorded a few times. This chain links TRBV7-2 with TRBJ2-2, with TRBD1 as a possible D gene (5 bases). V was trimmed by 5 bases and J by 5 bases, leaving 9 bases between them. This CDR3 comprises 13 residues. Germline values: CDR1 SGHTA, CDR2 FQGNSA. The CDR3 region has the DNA TGTGCCAGCAGCCCCAGGGATACCGGGGAGCTGTTTTTT. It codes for CASSPRDTGELFF.

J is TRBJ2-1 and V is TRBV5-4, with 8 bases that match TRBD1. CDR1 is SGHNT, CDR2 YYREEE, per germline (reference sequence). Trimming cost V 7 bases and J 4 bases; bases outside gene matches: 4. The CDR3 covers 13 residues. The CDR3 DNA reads TGTGCCAGCGCCCGGACAGGGTACAATGAGCAGTTCTTC. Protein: CASARTGYNEQFF.

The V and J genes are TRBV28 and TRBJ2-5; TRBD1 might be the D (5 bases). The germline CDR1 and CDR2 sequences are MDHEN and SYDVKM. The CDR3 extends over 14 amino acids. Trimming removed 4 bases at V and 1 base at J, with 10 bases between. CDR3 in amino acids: CASSSRVPQETQYF. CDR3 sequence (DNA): TGTGCCAGCAGTTCCAGGGTCCCCCAAGAGACCCAGTACTTC. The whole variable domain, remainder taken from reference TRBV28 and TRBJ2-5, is DVKVTQSSRYLVKRTGEKVFLECVQDMDHENMFWYRQDPGLGLRLIYFSYDVKMKEKGDIPEGYSVSREKKERFSLILESASTNQTSMYLCASSSRVPQETQYFGPGTRLLVL.

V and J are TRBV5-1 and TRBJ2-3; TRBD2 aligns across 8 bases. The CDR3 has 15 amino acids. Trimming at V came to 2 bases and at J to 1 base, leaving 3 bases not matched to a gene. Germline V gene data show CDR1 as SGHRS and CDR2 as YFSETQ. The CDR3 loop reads CASSLAGVGTDTQYF. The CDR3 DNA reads TGCGCCAGCAGCTTAGCGGGAGTGGGCACAGATACGCAGTATTTT.

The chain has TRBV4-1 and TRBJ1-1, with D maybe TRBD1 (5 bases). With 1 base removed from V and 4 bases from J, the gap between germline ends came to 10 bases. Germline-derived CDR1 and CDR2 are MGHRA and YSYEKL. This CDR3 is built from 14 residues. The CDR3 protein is CASSQAGGATEAFF. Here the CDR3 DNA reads TGCGCCAGCAGCCAAGCCGGGGGAGCCACTGAAGCTTTCTTT.

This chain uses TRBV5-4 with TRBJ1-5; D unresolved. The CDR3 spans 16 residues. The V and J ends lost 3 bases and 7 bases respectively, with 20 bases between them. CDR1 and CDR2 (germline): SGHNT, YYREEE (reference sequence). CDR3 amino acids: CASSSGGGNNKQPQHF. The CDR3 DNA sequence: TGTGCCAGCAGCTCGGGAGGTGGGAATAATAAGCAGCCCCAGCATTTT.

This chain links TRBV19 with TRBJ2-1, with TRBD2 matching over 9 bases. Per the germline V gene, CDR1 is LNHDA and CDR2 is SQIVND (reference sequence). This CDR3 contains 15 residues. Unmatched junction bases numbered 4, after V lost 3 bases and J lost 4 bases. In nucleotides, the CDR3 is TGTGCCAGTAGTATCACGGCGGGAGGGTACAATGAGCAGTTCTTC. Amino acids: CASSITAGGYNEQFF.

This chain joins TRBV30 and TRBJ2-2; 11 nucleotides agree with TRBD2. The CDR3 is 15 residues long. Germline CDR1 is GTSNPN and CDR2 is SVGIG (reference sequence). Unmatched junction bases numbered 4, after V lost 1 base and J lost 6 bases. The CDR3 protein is CAWSGGLAVSGELFF. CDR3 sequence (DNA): TGTGCCTGGAGTGGGGGACTAGCGGTCTCCGGGGAGCTGTTTTTT.

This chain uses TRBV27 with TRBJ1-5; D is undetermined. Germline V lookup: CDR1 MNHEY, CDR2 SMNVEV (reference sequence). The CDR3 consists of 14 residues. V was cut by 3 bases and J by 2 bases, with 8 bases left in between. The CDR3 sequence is CASSFSGGNQPQHF. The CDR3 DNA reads TGTGCCAGCAGTTTTTCCGGGGGCAATCAGCCCCAGCATTTT.

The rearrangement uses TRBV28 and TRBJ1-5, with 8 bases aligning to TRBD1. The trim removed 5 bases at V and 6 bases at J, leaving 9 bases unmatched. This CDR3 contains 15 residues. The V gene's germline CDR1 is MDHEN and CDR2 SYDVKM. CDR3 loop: CASSTGGGLRQPQHF. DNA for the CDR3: TGTGCCAGCAGTACAGGGGGAGGGCTGCGTCAGCCCCAGCATTTT.

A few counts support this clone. CDR3 DNA sequence: TGTGCCAGCAGTTTAGGGGGGACCGGGGAGCTGTTTTTT. Amino acids: CASSLGGTGELFF. The chain combines TRBV28 with TRBJ2-2, with D possibly matching TRBD2 (6 bases). In germline, CDR1 is MDHEN, CDR2 SYDVKM. V lost 2 bases to trimming and J lost 5 bases, with 6 bases between them. This CDR3 contains 13 residues.

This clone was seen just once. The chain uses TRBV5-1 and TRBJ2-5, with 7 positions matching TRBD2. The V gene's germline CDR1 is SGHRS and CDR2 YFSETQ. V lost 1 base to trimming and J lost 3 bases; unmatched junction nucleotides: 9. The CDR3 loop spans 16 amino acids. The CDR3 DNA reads TGCGCCAGCAGCTTGATAGGTGCGGGGGTAGAAGAGACCCAGTACTTC. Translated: CASSLIGAGVEETQYF.

The CDR3 sequence is CASSLGQANNEQFF. As DNA, the CDR3 is TGTGCCAGCAGCTTGGGACAGGCCAACAATGAGCAGTTCTTC. The V call is TRBV5-4, the J call TRBJ2-1, with D possibly being TRBD1 (6 bases). Between the trimmed V and J ends, which lost 0 bases and 5 bases, there was a span of 9 bases. CDR3 length equals 14 residues. Looked up from germline, CDR1 is SGHNT and CDR2 is YYREEE (reference sequence). Full variable domain (outside the CDR3, taken from reference TRBV5-4 and TRBJ2-1): ETGVTQSPTHLIKTRGQQVTLRCSSQSGHNTVSWYQQALGQGPQFIFQYYREEENGRGNFPPRFSGLQFPNYSSELNVNALELDDSALYLCASSLGQANNEQFFGPGTRLTVL.

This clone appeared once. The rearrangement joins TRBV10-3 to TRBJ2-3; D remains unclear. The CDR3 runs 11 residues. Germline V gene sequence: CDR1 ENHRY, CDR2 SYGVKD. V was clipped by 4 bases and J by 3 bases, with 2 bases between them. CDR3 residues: CAISATDTQYF. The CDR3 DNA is TGTGCCATCAGTGCGACAGATACGCAGTATTTT.

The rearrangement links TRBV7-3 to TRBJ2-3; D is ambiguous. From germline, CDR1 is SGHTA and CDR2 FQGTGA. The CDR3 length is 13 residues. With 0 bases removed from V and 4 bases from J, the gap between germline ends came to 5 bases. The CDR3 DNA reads TGTGCCAGCAGCTTAACGGCCTCAGATACGCAGTATTTT. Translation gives CASSLTASDTQYF. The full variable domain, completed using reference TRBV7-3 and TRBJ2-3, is GAGVSQTPSNKVTEKGKYVELRCDPISGHTALYWYRQSLGQGPEFLIYFQGTGAADDSGLPNDRFFAVRPEGSVSTLKIQRTERGDSAVYLCASSLTASDTQYFGPGTRLTVL.

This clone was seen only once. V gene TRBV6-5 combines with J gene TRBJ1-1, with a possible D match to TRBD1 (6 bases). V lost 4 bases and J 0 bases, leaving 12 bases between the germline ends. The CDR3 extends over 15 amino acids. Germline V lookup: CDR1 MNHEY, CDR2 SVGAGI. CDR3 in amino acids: CASSSLDRLNTEAFF. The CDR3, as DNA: TGTGCCAGCAGTTCCTTGGACAGATTGAACACTGAAGCTTTCTTT.

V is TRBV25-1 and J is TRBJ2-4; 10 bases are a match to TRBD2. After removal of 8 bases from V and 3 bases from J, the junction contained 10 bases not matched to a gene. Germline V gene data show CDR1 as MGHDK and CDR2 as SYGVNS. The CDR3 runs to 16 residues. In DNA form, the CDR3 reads TGTGCCAGCTCTAGCGGGAGTGATAGGAACAAAAACATTCAGTACTTC. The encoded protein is CASSSGSDRNKNIQYF.

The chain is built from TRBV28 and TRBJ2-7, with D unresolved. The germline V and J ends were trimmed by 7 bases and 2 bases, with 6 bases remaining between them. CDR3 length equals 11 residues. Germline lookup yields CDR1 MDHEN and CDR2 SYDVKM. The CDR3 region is CASKAPYEQYF. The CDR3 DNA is TGTGCCAGCAAAGCCCCCTACGAGCAGTACTTC. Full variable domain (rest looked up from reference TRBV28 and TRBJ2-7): DVKVTQSSRYLVKRTGEKVFLECVQDMDHENMFWYRQDPGLGLRLIYFSYDVKMKEKGDIPEGYSVSREKKERFSLILESASTNQTSMYLCASKAPYEQYFGPGTRLTVT.

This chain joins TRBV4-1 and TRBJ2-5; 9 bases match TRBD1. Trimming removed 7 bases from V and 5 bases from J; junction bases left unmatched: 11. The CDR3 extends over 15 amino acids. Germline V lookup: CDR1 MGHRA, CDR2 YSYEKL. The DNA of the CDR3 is TGCGCCAGCAATCCCGGGACAGGGCTGGCGGAGACCCAGTACTTC. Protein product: CASNPGTGLAETQYF.

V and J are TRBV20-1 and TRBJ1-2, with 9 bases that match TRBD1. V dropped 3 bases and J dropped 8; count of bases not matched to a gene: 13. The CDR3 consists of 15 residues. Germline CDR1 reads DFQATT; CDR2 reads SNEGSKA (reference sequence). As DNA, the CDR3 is TGCAGTGCTAGTTCTTGGCTAAGGACAGGGGAAGGCTACACCTTC. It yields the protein CSASSWLRTGEGYTF.

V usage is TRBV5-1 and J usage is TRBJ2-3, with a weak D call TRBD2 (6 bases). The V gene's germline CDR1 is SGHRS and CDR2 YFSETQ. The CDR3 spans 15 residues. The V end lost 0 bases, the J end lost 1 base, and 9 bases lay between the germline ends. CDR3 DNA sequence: TGCGCCAGCAGCTTGGATAGCGGACGCACAGATACGCAGTATTTT. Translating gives CASSLDSGRTDTQYF.

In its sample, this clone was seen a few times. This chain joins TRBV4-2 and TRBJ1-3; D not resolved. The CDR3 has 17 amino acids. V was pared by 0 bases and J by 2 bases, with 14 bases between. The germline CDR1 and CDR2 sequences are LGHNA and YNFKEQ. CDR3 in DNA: TGTGCCAGCAGCCAAGACGTATCGCCTGCGACTGGAAACACCATATATTTT. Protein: CASSQDVSPATGNTIYF.

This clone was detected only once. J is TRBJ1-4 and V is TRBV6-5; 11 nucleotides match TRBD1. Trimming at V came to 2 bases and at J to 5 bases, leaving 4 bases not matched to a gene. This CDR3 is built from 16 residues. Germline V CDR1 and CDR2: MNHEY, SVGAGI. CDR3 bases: TGTGCCAGCAGTTACACCGGACAGGGGGCCAATGAAAAACTGTTTTTT. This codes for CASSYTGQGANEKLFF.

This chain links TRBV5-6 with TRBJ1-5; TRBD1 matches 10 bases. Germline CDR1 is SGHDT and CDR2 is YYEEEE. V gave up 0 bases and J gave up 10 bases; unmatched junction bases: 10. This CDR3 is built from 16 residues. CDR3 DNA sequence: TGTGCCAGCAGCTTGGGTTGGGGGGACAGGGGCGGCCCCCAGCATTTT. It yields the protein CASSLGWGDRGGPQHF.

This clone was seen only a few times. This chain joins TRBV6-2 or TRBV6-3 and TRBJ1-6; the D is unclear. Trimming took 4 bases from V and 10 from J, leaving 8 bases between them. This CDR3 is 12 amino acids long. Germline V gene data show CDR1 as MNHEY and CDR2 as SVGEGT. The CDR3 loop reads CASSLWSSPLHF. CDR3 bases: TGTGCCAGCAGTTTGTGGAGCTCACCCCTCCACTTT.

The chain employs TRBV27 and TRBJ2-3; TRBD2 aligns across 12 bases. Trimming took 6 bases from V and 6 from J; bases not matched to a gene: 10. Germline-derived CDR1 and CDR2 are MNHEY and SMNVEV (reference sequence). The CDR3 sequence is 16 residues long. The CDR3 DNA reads TGTGCCAGCAGGCCCACTAGCGGGAGGTTGAGGGATACGCAGTATTTT. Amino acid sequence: CASRPTSGRLRDTQYF.

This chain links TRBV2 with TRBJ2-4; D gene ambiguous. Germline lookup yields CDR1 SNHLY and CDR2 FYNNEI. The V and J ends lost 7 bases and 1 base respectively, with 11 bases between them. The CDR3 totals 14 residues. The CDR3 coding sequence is TGTGCCAGCACGAGTCCGTTGGCCAAAAACATTCAGTACTTC. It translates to CASTSPLAKNIQYF.